This TCR beta chain was captured by sequencing in a study of response to subunit inactivated influenza vaccine. Study results and limitations: Each seasonal influenza vaccination recruits few new T cells, the authors suggested.

Many counts were recorded for this clonotype. The antigen remains unidentified. Using its own MiXCR run on the RT-PCR reads, TCRdb lists one record per CDR3 protein. The table lists more than 150,000 distinct CDR3 sequences, roughly 10% of them singletons. Unmatched junction bases numbered 7, after V lost 0 bases and J lost 7 bases. The germline CDR1 and CDR2 sequences are MGHRA and YSYEKL. This CDR3 region has 15 residues. This clonotype was obtained from a man in his fifties or sixties who received an inactivated influenza vaccine. The chain links TRBV4-1 to TRBJ2-7, with 9 bases fitting TRBD1. The sample was CD8+ T cells sorted from PBMCs, taken 23 to 25 months after vaccination. CDR3 sequence: CASSQDDNRGREQYF. The CDR3 DNA follows: TGCGCCAGCAGCCAAGATGATAACAGGGGGCGGGAGCAGTACTTC.